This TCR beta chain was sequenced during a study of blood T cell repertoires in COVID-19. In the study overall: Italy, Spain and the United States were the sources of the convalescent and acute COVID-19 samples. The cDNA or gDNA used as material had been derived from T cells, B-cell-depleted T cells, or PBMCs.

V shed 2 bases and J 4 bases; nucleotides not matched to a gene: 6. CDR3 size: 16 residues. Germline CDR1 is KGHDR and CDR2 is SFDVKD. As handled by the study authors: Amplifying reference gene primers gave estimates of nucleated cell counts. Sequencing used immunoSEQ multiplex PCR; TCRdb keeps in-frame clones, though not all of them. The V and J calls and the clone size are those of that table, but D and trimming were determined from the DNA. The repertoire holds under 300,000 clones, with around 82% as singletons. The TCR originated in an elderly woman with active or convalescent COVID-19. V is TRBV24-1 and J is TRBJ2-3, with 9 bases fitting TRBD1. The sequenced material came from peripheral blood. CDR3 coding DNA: TGTGCCACCAGTGATTCCGGGACAGGGAAGCCAGATACGCAGTATTTT. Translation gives CATSDSGTGKPDTQYF.